This TCR beta chain emerged from a study of patients and donors after allogeneic stem cell transplantation (dated by TCRdb to the early 2020s). The library was made by RT-PCR. The run used a NextSeq 550. TCRdb reran the public reads through fastp at Q25 and MiXCR, keeping productive beta chains. Each CDR3 protein appears once, grouped with its most common genes and DNA. The sample table shows approximately 430,000 distinct CDR3 sequences, and roughly 16% are seen once. The ten largest make up less than 8% of the sample. In its sample, this clonotype was seen a few times. Its target antigen remains unknown. No much larger clone is present one base from it, and per-base qualities are unavailable. V is cut by 11 bases and J by 5 bases, and the space between the germline ends is 10 bases. The CDR3, cysteine through phenylalanine, is 11 amino acids long. Of all the DNA, just the CDR3 is kept, 33 bases in frame from base 1.

Sequenced: blood, either unsorted or a sorted T cell fraction (not recorded which). The chain employs TRBV12-3 or TRBV12-4 and TRBJ1-3; no D gene call is confident. This clonotype was obtained from a human donor who was either an allogeneic HSCT recipient or a stem cell or donor lymphocyte infusion donor (not recorded which). It is not recorded whose cells these are; they may come from a transplant donor. CDR3 sequence: CAGLLRNTIYF. The sequenced DNA: TGTGCCGGACTACTCAGAAACACCATATATTTT.